Reported below is one T cell receptor beta chain. This specimen belongs to a study of control samples from healthy donors and cancer patients. Deletions cut 4 bases from V and 8 bases from J, with 14 bases between. Germline values: CDR1 LNHDA, CDR2 SQIVND (reference sequence). The CDR3 spans 13 residues. Sequencing used immunoSEQ multiplex PCR; TCRdb keeps in-frame clones, though not all of them. Of about 130,000 clones listed, over 75% are singletons. This receptor was identified in a man aged 40-49 years in good health. Sequenced sample: blood. The chain employs TRBV19 and TRBJ1-1, with D maybe TRBD1 (5 bases). The DNA for the CDR3 is TGTGCCAGTAGTACCCGGTCAGGGTGGGAAGCTTTCTTT. Its protein product is CASSTRSGWEAFF.